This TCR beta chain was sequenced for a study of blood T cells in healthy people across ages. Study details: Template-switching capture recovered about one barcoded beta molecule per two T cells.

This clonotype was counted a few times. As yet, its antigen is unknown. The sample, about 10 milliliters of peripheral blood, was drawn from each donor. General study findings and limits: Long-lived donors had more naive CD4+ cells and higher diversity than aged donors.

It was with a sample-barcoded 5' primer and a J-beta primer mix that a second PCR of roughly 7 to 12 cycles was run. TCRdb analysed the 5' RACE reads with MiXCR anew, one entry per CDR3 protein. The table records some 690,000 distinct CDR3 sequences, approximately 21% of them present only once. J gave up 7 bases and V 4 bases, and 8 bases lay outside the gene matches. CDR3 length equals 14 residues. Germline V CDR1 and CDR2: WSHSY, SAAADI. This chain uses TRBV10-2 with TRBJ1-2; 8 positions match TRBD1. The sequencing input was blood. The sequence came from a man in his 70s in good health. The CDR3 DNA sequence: TGCGCCAGCAGTGGGCCGGACAGGGTGCTTGGCTACACCTTC. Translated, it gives CASSGPDRVLGYTF.